The T cell receptor (beta chain) described here comes from a study of cytomegalovirus exposure and HLA in healthy donors. Unmatched junction bases numbered 4, after V lost 1 base and J lost 3 bases. This CDR3 comprises 15 residues. Germline CDR1 reads SGHDT; CDR2 reads YYEEEE. Study-wide points: A later analysis associated around 17,000 TCR beta sequences with HLA alleles at a 0.05 false discovery rate. Roughly uniform sequencing depth across donors was assumed, possibly incorrectly. Researchers catalogued under 200 TCR beta chains as cytomegalovirus-associated. Earlier findings revealed that most TCR beta V segments proved productive either about 90% or about 30% of the time.

PCR involved 60 Vbeta and 13 Jbeta primers. The table came from immunoSEQ multiplex PCR; TCRdb's copy has only in-frame clones and leaves some out. The sample gives about 140,000 clones, roughly 80% of which show up once; approximately 11% is in the top ten. Comment on this clone: No antigen is known for it.

The source is a young man in good health and CMV-seropositive. This chain joins TRBV5-6 and TRBJ2-7; 10 bases agree with TRBD2. Sample: PBMCs. CDR3 amino acids: CASSLSPSGSYEQYF. CDR3 bases: TGTGCCAGCAGCTTGTCGCCTAGCGGGAGCTACGAGCAGTACTTC.